These 29 T cell receptor beta chains share one sample of origin, sequenced in a study of neurological immune-mediated disorders (dated by TCRdb to between 2018 and 2021). Libraries came from 5' RACE. TCRdb names Illumina HiSeq 2500 as the instrument used. The raw public data were reprocessed by TCRdb itself: fastp quality trimming at Q25, MiXCR clonotype calling, in-frame beta chains only. Rows with one shared CDR3 protein collapse into an entry with the most common genes and DNA. The sample includes tens of thousands of distinct CDR3 sequences, with roughly 3.2% observed a single time. More than 3% of the sample lies in the top ten. The sample consisted of PBMCs. The receptors were sampled from a man in his forties with multiple sclerosis.

This clonotype was counted ten times or more. V usage is TRBV9 and J usage is TRBJ1-4; TRBD1 aligns across 7 bases. CDR1 is SGDLS, CDR2 YYNGEE, per germline. CDR3 length: 15 residues. With V trimmed by 3 bases and J by 8 bases, 10 bases remained unmatched. CDR3 sequence (DNA): TGTGCCAGCAGCGCTTGGGGACAGCCCGGCGAAAAACTGTTTTTT. Its translation: CASSAWGQPGEKLFF.

The sample holds many counts of this clonotype. In nucleotides, the CDR3 is TGTGCCAGCAGCCAAGAACCCCCTCACACTGAAGCTTTCTTT. Translated, it gives CASSQEPPHTEAFF. This chain connects TRBV4-2 to TRBJ1-1; D is undetermined. V was shortened by 0 bases and J by 3 bases, with 8 bases between the two germline ends. This CDR3 is built from 14 residues. Germline V gene lookup returns CDR1 LGHNA and CDR2 YNFKEQ.

This clonotype was seen a few times. This chain links TRBV5-5 with TRBJ2-5; D possibly uses TRBD1 or TRBD2 (5 bases each). From germline, CDR1 is SGHKS and CDR2 YYEKEE (reference sequence). V was cut by 6 bases and J by 5 bases, with 14 bases left in between. CDR3 size: 13 residues. The CDR3 sequence: CASITGTGETQYF. The DNA for the CDR3 is TGTGCCAGCATCACCGGGACCGGCGAGACCCAGTACTTC.

This clonotype was observed many times. Its ends do not fully match the called genes, so a read error is possible. This chain links TRBV10-3 with TRBJ2-6; D perhaps matches TRBD1 (6 bases). The CDR3 consists of 15 residues. The V gene's germline CDR1 is ENHRY and CDR2 SYGVKD. In DNA, the CDR3 is TGTGCCATCCGTGACAGGTCGCGGCAGGCCAACGTCCTGACTTTC. Amino acids: CAIRDRSRQANVLTF.

This clonotype occurred a few times. V is TRBV27 and J is TRBJ2-2; D is unresolved. The germline CDR1 and CDR2 sequences are MNHEY and SMNVEV (reference sequence). The V end was cut by 8 bases, the J end by 2 bases, with 15 bases between. This CDR3 is 15 amino acids long. Here the CDR3 reads CASFLSAINTGELFF. CDR3 DNA sequence: TGTGCCAGCTTCTTATCTGCGATAAACACCGGGGAGCTGTTTTTT.

This clonotype appeared many times. The chain is built from TRBV7-9 and TRBJ2-7, with a tentative D call TRBD1 (7 bases). V was clipped by 0 bases and J by 3 bases, with 9 bases between them. This CDR3 is built from 14 residues. Germline CDR1 reads SEHNR; CDR2 reads FQNEAQ (reference sequence). DNA of the CDR3: TGTGCCAGCAGCTTAGCGCGGGACAGCTACGAGCAGTACTTC. This gives the protein CASSLARDSYEQYF.

Ten or more counts support this clonotype. The J gene is TRBJ1-2, the V gene TRBV20-1; 7 nucleotides agree with TRBD1. Trimming at V came to 6 bases and at J to 10 bases, leaving 5 bases not matched to a gene. In germline, CDR1 is DFQATT, CDR2 SNEGSKA (reference sequence). There are 10 residues in the CDR3. CDR3 DNA sequence: TGCAGTGCAGGACAGGACCTCTACACCTTC. Protein sequence: CSAGQDLYTF.

This clonotype appeared many times. The chain links TRBV12-3 or TRBV12-4 to TRBJ2-2; TRBD2 matches at 9 bases. J lost 4 bases, V lost 3 bases, and 3 bases had no gene match. The CDR3 is 15 residues long. Here the CDR3 reads CASSFWRGGTGELFF. The CDR3 bases are TGTGCCAGCAGTTTCTGGCGGGGGGGCACCGGGGAGCTGTTTTTT.

The table lists this clonotype with many counts. This rearrangement joins TRBV12-3 or TRBV12-4 to TRBJ1-1; 8 positions agree with TRBD1. The CDR3 is 14 residues long. The trim removed 5 bases at V and 5 bases at J, leaving 7 bases unmatched. The CDR3 spells CASSPSGGGTEAFF. CDR3 DNA sequence: TGTGCCAGCAGTCCGTCAGGGGGCGGGACTGAAGCTTTCTTT.

The table lists this clonotype with many counts. The V gene is TRBV20-1, the J gene TRBJ2-1; 12 bases are shared with TRBD2. From germline, CDR1 is DFQATT and CDR2 SNEGSKA (reference sequence). J was trimmed by 2 bases and V by 6 bases; bases with no gene match: 8. The CDR3 loop spans 16 amino acids. This CDR3 reads CSAQSLAGGPYNEQFF. DNA of the CDR3: TGCAGTGCCCAATCTCTAGCGGGAGGGCCCTACAATGAGCAGTTCTTC.

This clonotype was counted a few times. This chain connects TRBV27 to TRBJ2-7; 9 bases line up with TRBD1. CDR3 size: 15 residues. V lost 7 bases, J lost 2 bases, and 9 bases stayed unmatched. Germline CDR1 is MNHEY and CDR2 is SMNVEV (reference sequence). Here the CDR3 DNA reads TGTGCCAGCAAAAACCAGGGACAGGGAACCTACGAGCAGTACTTC. It translates to CASKNQGQGTYEQYF.

This clonotype was counted a few times. A clone one base away is much larger, so this may be a read error. This rearrangement joins TRBV11-2 to TRBJ2-3; D call uncertain. Germline values: CDR1 SGHAT, CDR2 FQNNGV. The CDR3 consists of 13 residues. CDR3 sequence (DNA): TGTGCCAGCAGCTTAGCCGATACAGATAAGCAGTATTTT. Translated: CASSLADTDKQYF.

This clonotype was detected ten times or more. This sequence joins TRBV10-1 and TRBJ2-2; D call uncertain. There are 12 residues in the CDR3. V lost 2 bases and J lost 13, with 11 bases in between. Germline V gene data show CDR1 as WNHNN and CDR2 as SYGVQD (reference sequence). CDR3 in amino acids: CASSETPIALFF. The CDR3 nucleotides read TGCGCCAGCAGTGAGACCCCAATCGCGCTGTTTTTT.

The chain uses TRBV18 and TRBJ1-3; 8 bases agree with TRBD1. The CDR3 has 16 residues. Germline values: CDR1 KGHSH, CDR2 LQKENI. Trimming cost V 3 bases and J 0 bases; bases outside gene matches: 4. The CDR3, as DNA: TGTGCCAGCTCACCCCGGACAGGGAGCTCTGGAAACACCATATATTTT. Translated: CASSPRTGSSGNTIYF.

This clonotype was observed many times. This rearrangement joins TRBV10-1 to TRBJ2-3; 13 nucleotides match TRBD2. Germline CDR1 and CDR2: WNHNN and SYGVQD (reference sequence). This CDR3 spans 23 amino acids. The V and J ends lost 0 bases and 4 bases, in that order; junction bases with no gene match: 22. The CDR3 coding sequence is TGCGCCAGCAGTGAGTCGACCCCCTTTCACCGGACTAGCGGGGGCCCTGGTGCAGATACGCAGTATTTT. Its translation is CASSESTPFHRTSGGPGADTQYF.

At least ten counts were recorded for this clonotype. The V call is TRBV13, the J call TRBJ2-7; D may be TRBD2 (6 bases). Germline V gene sequence: CDR1 PRHDT, CDR2 FYEKMQ (reference sequence). CDR3 length: 14 residues. The V end was cut by 2 bases, the J end by 2 bases, with 10 bases between. DNA for the CDR3: TGTGCCAGCAGCTTAAGGCTAGCGCCCTACGAGCAGTACTTC. As protein: CASSLRLAPYEQYF. The full variable domain, in which reference TRBV13 and TRBJ2-7 provide the parts outside the CDR3, is AAGVIQSPRHLIKEKRETATLKCYPIPRHDTVYWYQQGPGQDPQFLISFYEKMQSDKGSIPDRFSAQQFSDYHSELNMSSLELGDSALYFCASSLRLAPYEQYFGPGTRLTVT.

This clonotype was recorded at least ten times. The chain couples TRBV10-2 to TRBJ1-5; D might be TRBD1 (5 bases). Looked up from germline, CDR1 is WSHSY and CDR2 is SAAADI. Trimming cost V 2 bases and J 0 bases, with 11 bases left between them. CDR3 length: 16 residues. As DNA, the CDR3 is TGCGCCAGCAGTGAGGGGGACCCCTTTAGCAATCAGCCCCAGCATTTT. It translates to CASSEGDPFSNQPQHF.

This clonotype was observed at least ten times. One junction end disagrees with the germline gene, perhaps due to a read error. This chain connects TRBV5-8 to TRBJ2-7; TRBD1 is a possible D gene (6 bases). Germline CDR1 SGHTS, CDR2 YDEGEE. This CDR3 spans 13 amino acids. CDR3 in amino acids: CASSLDGPSSGDF. The CDR3 DNA reads as TGTGCCAGCAGCTTGGATGGGCCTTCGTCAGGGGACTTC.

This clonotype was observed many times. The chain employs TRBV5-1 and TRBJ2-2; no clear D gene. V was shortened by 0 bases and J by 4 bases, with 7 bases between the two germline ends. The germline CDR1 and CDR2 sequences are SGHRS and YFSETQ. The CDR3 covers 14 residues. The CDR3 region is CASSLAHGTGELFF. The CDR3 nucleotides read TGCGCCAGCAGCTTGGCTCACGGCACCGGGGAGCTGTTTTTT.

This clonotype was recorded many times. The chain employs TRBV7-9 and TRBJ1-3; 7 bases are shared with TRBD1. Germline values: CDR1 SEHNR, CDR2 FQNEAQ (reference sequence). Trimming took 3 bases from V and 2 from J; bases not matched to a gene: 4. The CDR3 is 15 amino acids. The CDR3 here is CASSFSRGTGNTIYF. The CDR3 coding sequence is TGTGCCAGCAGCTTTAGCAGGGGGACTGGAAACACCATATATTTT. Full variable domain (remainder filled in from reference TRBV7-9 and TRBJ1-3): DTGVSQNPRHKITKRGQNVTFRCDPISEHNRLYWYRQTLGQGPEFLTYFQNEAQLEKSRLLSDRFSAERPKGSFSTLEIQRTEQGDSAMYLCASSFSRGTGNTIYFGEGSWLTVV.

This clonotype has ten or more counts. V usage is TRBV19 and J usage is TRBJ1-5; maybe TRBD1 (6 bases). Germline lookup yields CDR1 LNHDA and CDR2 SQIVND (reference sequence). Trimming took 10 bases from V and 0 from J, leaving 16 bases between them. The CDR3 has 15 amino acids. DNA for the CDR3: TGTGCCACCGATAGGACAGTCTATAGCAATCAGCCCCAGCATTTT. Translating it yields CATDRTVYSNQPQHF.

This clonotype was detected many times. The V gene is TRBV5-6, the J gene TRBJ2-7; D gene ambiguous. The CDR3 length is 12 residues. From germline, CDR1 is SGHDT and CDR2 YYEEEE. The ends were cut back, 1 base at V and 2 bases at J, with 4 bases in the middle. The CDR3 bases are TGTGCCAGCAGCTTGCTAGCCTACGAGCAGTACTTC. It encodes CASSLLAYEQYF. The full variable domain, in which reference TRBV5-6 and TRBJ2-7 provide the parts outside the CDR3, is DAGVTQSPTHLIKTRGQQVTLRCSPKSGHDTVSWYQQALGQGPQFIFQYYEEEERQRGNFPDRFSGHQFPNYSSELNVNALLLGDSALYLCASSLLAYEQYFGPGTRLTVT.

This clonotype has a handful of counts. The chain carries TRBV7-3 and TRBJ2-1, with D perhaps matching TRBD1 or TRBD2 (5 bases each). The CDR3 is 14 amino acids. Per germline, CDR1 SGHTA and CDR2 FQGTGA. The V end was cut by 5 bases, the J end by 8 bases, with 16 bases between. The CDR3 bases are TGTGCCAGCAGCCATGGGACGGCCCAATATGAGCAGTTCTTC. It specifies CASSHGTAQYEQFF. Variable domain in full (rest from reference TRBV7-3 and TRBJ2-1): GAGVSQTPSNKVTEKGKYVELRCDPISGHTALYWYRQSLGQGPEFLIYFQGTGAADDSGLPNDRFFAVRPEGSVSTLKIQRTERGDSAVYLCASSHGTAQYEQFFGPGTRLTVL.

This clonotype has a count of ten or more. The chain employs TRBV29-1 and TRBJ2-2; D uncertain. CDR1 and CDR2 from the germline V gene are SQVTM and ANQGSEA. This CDR3 contains 12 residues. Trimming took off 5 bases at V and 8 bases at J, with 12 bases between the two ends. Written as DNA, the CDR3 is TGCAGCGTTCCAAATAGGGCGGGGGAGCTGTTTTTT. Its translation is CSVPNRAGELFF.

The table lists this clonotype with many counts. V is TRBV20-1 and J is TRBJ2-3; D not resolved. There are 13 residues in the CDR3. Between the trimmed V and J ends, which lost 6 bases and 2 bases, there was a span of 12 bases. In germline, CDR1 is DFQATT, CDR2 SNEGSKA (reference sequence). CDR3 residues: CSAARQATDTQYF. As DNA, the CDR3 is TGCAGTGCCGCCCGACAAGCCACAGATACGCAGTATTTT.

This clonotype was picked up a small number of times. V gene TRBV6-6 combines with J gene TRBJ1-4; TRBD1 matches 7 bases. The CDR3 length is 15 residues. The germline CDR1 and CDR2 sequences are MNHNY and SVGAGI (reference sequence). V shed 2 bases, J shed 5 bases, and the junction held 5 bases outside the gene matches. The CDR3, as DNA: TGTGCCAGCAGTTACGCCGGGACAGCAAATGAAAAACTGTTTTTT. Its translation: CASSYAGTANEKLFF.

There are many counts of this clonotype. The V call is TRBV3-1, the J call TRBJ2-2; D remains ambiguous. The CDR3 is made up of 16 amino acids. Looked up from germline, CDR1 is LGHDT and CDR2 is YNNKEL (reference sequence). Trimming removed 0 bases from V and 7 bases from J, with 15 bases in between. CDR3 protein: CASSQDGHYWIGELFF. The CDR3 region has the DNA TGTGCCAGCAGCCAAGATGGGCATTATTGGATCGGGGAGCTGTTTTTT. Together with reference TRBV3-1 and TRBJ2-2, the CDR3 gives the full variable domain: DTAVSQTPKYLVTQMGNDKSIKCEQNLGHDTMYWYKQDSKKFLKIMFSYNNKELIINETVPNRFSPKSPDKAHLNLHINSLELGDSAVYFCASSQDGHYWIGELFFGEGSRLTVL.

This clonotype occurred many times. The genes are TRBV27 and TRBJ2-1; D perhaps matches TRBD1 (5 bases). Per the germline V gene, CDR1 is MNHEY and CDR2 is SMNVEV (reference sequence). V gave up 5 bases and J gave up 5 bases, with 19 bases separating them. This CDR3 has 16 amino acids. In DNA form, the CDR3 reads TGTGCCAGCAGTCCCCAGGGATGGCGCGACGACAATGAGCAGTTCTTC. Amino acids: CASSPQGWRDDNEQFF.

This clonotype was observed many times. An end of the junction does not agree with germline; a read error may underlie this. The J gene is TRBJ2-3, the V gene TRBV27; no clear D. The CDR3 is made up of 12 amino acids. The germline gives CDR1 MNHEY, CDR2 SMNVEV (reference sequence). CDR3 nucleotide sequence: TGTGACAGCAGTACCCTCACAGATACGCAGTATTTT. Its translation: CDSSTLTDTQYF.